This T cell receptor (beta chain) was retrieved from a study of T cells in Graves' hyperthyroidism and ophthalmopathy. Regions amplified from RNA transcripts were the TCR beta CDR3 regions. HTBI primers were used for first-round RT-PCR of the TCR CDR3. One entry per CDR3 protein, called by TCRdb with MiXCR from the multiplex PCR reads. The table includes about 540,000 distinct CDR3 sequences, about half detected once. Notes on the study in general: Blood also showed most of the thyroid clonotypes that were expanded above 0.001.

The study left out patients who had uncontrolled infection, other autoimmune disease, pregnancy or lactation. The count of this clonotype is one. Its antigen is not known. The CDR3 runs to 13 residues. Germline CDR1 is MNHEY and CDR2 is SMNVEV (reference sequence). V lost 6 bases and J lost 4, with 12 bases in between. The chain couples TRBV27 to TRBJ1-1; no clear D. The TCR comes from a woman aged 18-30 years with Graves' hyperthyroidism. Sequencing was performed on peripheral blood or thyroid tissue (not recorded which). DNA of the CDR3: TGTGCCAGCAGAGAGGGAGAGGGCACTGAAGCTTTCTTT. Its protein is CASREGEGTEAFF.